Below are 27 T cell receptor beta chains sequenced from a single sample in a study of T cell repertoires in aging, cancer and after chemotherapy. Multiplex touch-down PCR with TRB-A/B primers amplified rearranged V-D-J TRB sequences. MiXCR was run by TCRdb on the multiplex PCR reads, yielding one entry per CDR3 protein. The sample includes thousands of distinct CDR3 sequences, 65% to 75% of them seen just once. Amplification of TCR beta used genomic DNA extracted from peripheral blood. Material: blood. These receptors were obtained from a human donor with a solid tumor.

Only a few counts were recorded for this clonotype. The chain is built from TRBV7-3 and TRBJ2-1, with D possibly called TRBD1 or TRBD2 (5 bases each). The CDR3 length is 15 residues. Germline assignment: CDR1 SGHTA and CDR2 FQGTGA. Trimming took 5 bases from V and 2 from J, leaving 13 bases between them. The CDR3 is CASSPTGTPYNEQFF. The CDR3 nucleotides read TGTGCCAGCAGCCCGACCGGGACCCCCTACAATGAGCAGTTCTTC.

This clonotype was found once. The CDR3 nucleotides are TGTGCCAGCACCCGGGGGGGCAACACTGAAGCTTTCTTT. Translated: CASTRGGNTEAFF. The rearrangement uses TRBV11-3 and TRBJ1-1, with D maybe TRBD1 (6 bases). The germline CDR1 and CDR2 sequences are SGHNT and YENEEA. The CDR3 contains 13 residues. Trimming removed 7 bases at V and 2 bases at J, with 11 bases between.

This rearrangement joins TRBV7-3 to TRBJ1-2; 7 positions agree with TRBD1. V lost 5 bases and J lost 2; bases outside the gene matches: 2. Germline-derived CDR1 and CDR2 are SGHTA and FQGTGA. The CDR3 runs 13 residues. In DNA form, the CDR3 reads TGTGCCAGCAGCCAGGACAGGAACTATGGCTACACCTTC. Protein: CASSQDRNYGYTF.

This clonotype has just one count. V gene TRBV6-1 combines with J gene TRBJ1-1; D remains ambiguous. The length of the CDR3 is 15 residues. The germline V and J ends were trimmed by 5 bases and 1 base, with 14 bases remaining between them. Germline V CDR1 and CDR2: MNHNS, SASEGT. This CDR3 is CASSYRMGRNTEAFF. DNA for the CDR3: TGTGCCAGCAGTTACCGTATGGGAAGGAACACTGAAGCTTTCTTT.

V usage is TRBV6-5 and J usage is TRBJ2-3; D is perhaps TRBD1 (6 bases). From germline, CDR1 is MNHEY and CDR2 SVGAGI. The CDR3 is made up of 14 amino acids. Between the trimmed V and J ends, which lost 2 bases and 2 bases, there was a span of 8 bases. The CDR3 nucleotides are TGTGCCAGCAGTTACGGGACACTCACAGATACGCAGTATTTT. This codes for CASSYGTLTDTQYF.

The chain recombines TRBV6-5 with TRBJ1-1; 9 bases match TRBD1. Per the germline V gene, CDR1 is MNHEY and CDR2 is SVGAGI. V was pared by 7 bases and J by 8 bases, with 14 bases of the junction left unmatched. The CDR3 is 15 amino acids. The CDR3: CASTLDRGLVFEAFF. The CDR3, as DNA: TGTGCCAGCACCCTGGACAGGGGCCTCGTTTTCGAAGCTTTCTTT.

The V call is TRBV6-1, the J call TRBJ1-3; 8 bases align to TRBD1. Germline V gene data show CDR1 as MNHNS and CDR2 as SASEGT. The CDR3 has 15 residues. With 6 bases clipped from V and 3 bases from J, the junction kept 7 bases outside the gene matches. CDR3 sequence: CASSGQGIVGNTIYF. CDR3 in DNA: TGTGCCAGCAGCGGACAGGGAATTGTTGGAAACACCATATATTTT.

This chain uses TRBV5-5 with TRBJ2-7; no firm D call. V lost 4 bases and J 3 bases, leaving 14 bases between the germline ends. This CDR3 has 14 residues. The V gene's germline CDR1 is SGHKS and CDR2 YYEKEE (reference sequence). CDR3 residues: CASSKTPPGYEQYF. The DNA of the CDR3 is TGTGCCAGCAGCAAGACCCCCCCCGGCTACGAGCAGTACTTC.

The genes are TRBV15 and TRBJ1-4, with D uncertain. The CDR3 runs to 13 residues. Germline loops: CDR1 LNHNV, CDR2 YYDKDF (reference sequence). Trimming left V 2 bases short and J 4 bases short, with 5 bases between. In nucleotides, the CDR3 is TGTGCCACCAGCAGATCTCGTAATGAAAAACTGTTTTTT. Translating it yields CATSRSRNEKLFF.

This clonotype was seen only a few times. The chain joins TRBV5-5 to TRBJ2-7; D uncertain. V was clipped by 1 base and J by 5 bases, with 13 bases between them. The CDR3 has 14 residues. CDR1 SGHKS and CDR2 YYEKEE come from the germline V gene (reference sequence). Written as DNA, the CDR3 is TGTGCCAGCAGCTTGAGTCCCCGGGCCCACGAGCAGTACTTC. As protein: CASSLSPRAHEQYF.

The chain uses TRBV18 and TRBJ2-2, with 9 positions matching TRBD2. Trimming at V came to 6 bases and at J to 7 bases, leaving 9 bases not matched to a gene. The CDR3 consists of 15 residues. Germline CDR1 is KGHSH and CDR2 is LQKENI. CDR3 coding DNA: TGTGCCAGCTCTACCGGGACTAGCTCTTACGGGGAGCTGTTTTTT. This codes for CASSTGTSSYGELFF.

This clonotype has just a few counts. The genes are TRBV5-4 and TRBJ2-7, with TRBD1 identical over 8 bases. Trimming cost V 4 bases and J 9 bases; bases outside gene matches: 9. Germline CDR1 is SGHNT and CDR2 is YYREEE (reference sequence). The CDR3 consists of 13 residues. CDR3 region: CASSQDRERGQYF. The CDR3 nucleotides read TGTGCCAGCAGCCAGGACAGGGAAAGGGGGCAGTACTTC.

The chain has TRBV11-3 and TRBJ1-6; 7 nucleotides line up with TRBD1. CDR3 size: 14 residues. V was pared by 3 bases and J by 8 bases, with 4 bases of the junction left unmatched. Germline V gene sequence: CDR1 SGHNT, CDR2 YENEEA. In nucleotides, the CDR3 is TGTGCCAGCAGCTTTGGGACAGTCCATTCACCCCTCCACTTT. Translating gives CASSFGTVHSPLHF.

This sequence joins TRBV5-6 and TRBJ1-2; TRBD1 might be the D (5 bases). The CDR3 has 15 amino acids. Germline loops: CDR1 SGHDT, CDR2 YYEEEE. The ends were cut back, 5 bases at V and 2 bases at J, with 16 bases in the middle. In DNA, the CDR3 is TGTGCCAGCAGTTATGCGGGGGAATTAAACTATGGCTACACCTTC. Amino acids: CASSYAGELNYGYTF.

V is TRBV11-1 and J is TRBJ2-7, with unresolved D. CDR1 is SGHAT and CDR2 is FQDESV in the germline V gene (reference sequence). The V gene lost 0 bases and the J gene lost 0 bases, with 9 bases spanning the gap. The CDR3 loop spans 15 amino acids. As DNA, the CDR3 is TGTGCCAGCAGCTTAGCGCTGGATAACTCCTACGAGCAGTACTTC. Protein sequence: CASSLALDNSYEQYF.

This clonotype was counted a few times. This chain joins TRBV5-6 and TRBJ2-2, with 8 bases identical to TRBD1. Per the germline V gene, CDR1 is SGHDT and CDR2 is YYEEEE. This CDR3 is 14 amino acids long. Trimming cost V 4 bases and J 7 bases; bases outside gene matches: 6. CDR3 protein: CASSEGQVNGELFF. The DNA for the CDR3 is TGTGCCAGCAGCGAGGGACAGGTGAACGGGGAGCTGTTTTTT.

The chain has TRBV19 and TRBJ1-2; D is unclear. Germline-derived CDR1 and CDR2 are LNHDA and SQIVND (reference sequence). The V end was cut by 10 bases, the J end by 0 bases, with 9 bases between. The CDR3 consists of 12 residues. The CDR3 DNA sequence: TGTGCCACCGGGCGAGCTAACTATGGCTACACCTTC. This codes for CATGRANYGYTF. The variable domain in full, completed from reference TRBV19 and TRBJ1-2, reads DGGITQSPKYLFRKEGQNVTLSCEQNLNHDAMYWYRQDPGQGLRLIYYSQIVNDFQKGDIAEGYSVSREKKESFPLTVTSAQKNPTAFYLCATGRANYGYTFGSGTRLTVV.

The V call is TRBV7-9, the J call TRBJ2-1; 7 bases match TRBD1. CDR3 length equals 15 residues. The germline V gene has CDR1 SEHNR and CDR2 FQNEAQ (reference sequence). J gave up 5 bases and V 5 bases, and 9 bases lay outside the gene matches. The CDR3 protein is CASSAGTVHDNEQFF. As DNA, the CDR3 is TGTGCCAGCAGCGCCGGGACAGTCCATGACAATGAGCAGTTCTTC.

The gene calls are TRBV7-9 and TRBJ2-1; the match to TRBD1 covers 9 bases. This CDR3 comprises 17 residues. CDR1 is SEHNR and CDR2 is FQNEAQ in the germline V gene (reference sequence). V was clipped by 3 bases and J by 6 bases; unmatched bases: 12. DNA for the CDR3: TGTGCCAGCAGCTTTCACCGGGACAGGGCTTTGGGCAATGAGCAGTTCTTC. Translation gives CASSFHRDRALGNEQFF.

The gene calls are TRBV5-1 and TRBJ2-1, with D perhaps being TRBD1 or TRBD2 (5 bases each). Trimming stripped 4 bases from V and 10 bases from J, with 27 bases between. The CDR3 is 17 residues long. Germline-derived CDR1 and CDR2 are SGHRS and YFSETQ. The CDR3 sequence is CASSPGDGRMGKREQFF. CDR3 in DNA: TGCGCCAGCAGCCCTGGGGACGGAAGGATGGGGAAGCGCGAGCAGTTCTTC.

The sample holds one count of this clonotype. This sequence joins TRBV5-1 and TRBJ2-7; D is unresolved. This CDR3 region has 16 residues. The germline V and J ends were trimmed by 1 base and 2 bases, with 16 bases remaining between them. Germline-derived CDR1 and CDR2 are SGHRS and YFSETQ. The CDR3, as DNA: TGCGCCAGCAGCTTGATGTTGGGGTATCGGGCCTACGAGCAGTACTTC. It is translated as CASSLMLGYRAYEQYF.

This clonotype was counted between two and nine times. The rearrangement links TRBV7-2 to TRBJ1-4; no definite D call. Germline CDR1 and CDR2: SGHTA and FQGNSA. Trimming cost V 5 bases and J 7 bases, with 20 bases left between them. CDR3 length: 16 amino acids. CDR3: CASSGGPPRGGEKLFF. The DNA of the CDR3 is TGTGCCAGCAGCGGAGGGCCCCCACGCGGAGGTGAAAAACTGTTTTTT.

The chain combines TRBV20-1 with TRBJ1-2, with 7 bases lining up with TRBD1. Per germline, CDR1 DFQATT and CDR2 SNEGSKA (reference sequence). This CDR3 region has 15 residues. V lost 5 bases and J lost 0; bases outside the gene matches: 9. The CDR3 DNA is TGCAGTGCTGGAGGCAGGACAGGAGCTAACTATGGCTACACCTTC. Translation gives CSAGGRTGANYGYTF.

The rearrangement joins TRBV6-2 or TRBV6-3 to TRBJ2-3; perhaps TRBD1 as D (5 bases). Trimming cost V 2 bases and J 6 bases, with 12 bases left between them. Germline values: CDR1 MNHEY, CDR2 SVGEGT. The CDR3 loop spans 14 amino acids. The CDR3 coding sequence is TGTGCCAGCAGTTACGGCCATTCAGGGGATACGCAGTATTTT. It translates to CASSYGHSGDTQYF.

The genes are TRBV6-2 or TRBV6-3 and TRBJ2-1, with D maybe TRBD2 (5 bases). Trimming stripped 0 bases from V and 3 bases from J, with 6 bases between. The CDR3 length is 14 residues. Germline V gives CDR1 MNHEY, CDR2 SVGEGT. For the CDR3, the DNA is TGTGCCAGCAGTTACTCAAGCGGCTACAATGAGCAGTTCTTC. Residues: CASSYSSGYNEQFF.

The chain recombines TRBV14 with TRBJ2-2, with TRBD2 matching over 9 bases. This CDR3 contains 15 residues. With 8 bases clipped from V and 5 bases from J, the junction kept 9 bases outside the gene matches. Per germline, CDR1 SGHDN and CDR2 FVKESK. The DNA of the CDR3 is TGTGCCAGCCCCGGAGAGCGGGAGGTGACCGGGGAGCTGTTTTTT. Its translation is CASPGEREVTGELFF.

The rearrangement joins TRBV7-9 to TRBJ1-1, with D unclear. Trimming stripped 1 base from V and 4 bases from J, with 10 bases between. Germline V gene sequence: CDR1 SEHNR, CDR2 FQNEAQ (reference sequence). The CDR3 is made up of 14 amino acids. The CDR3 loop is CASSLVGRSTEAFF. The CDR3 DNA follows: TGTGCCAGCAGCTTAGTAGGCCGGAGCACTGAAGCTTTCTTT.